This TCR beta chain was captured in a study of blood T cell repertoires in COVID-19. Study-wide context: T cells, B-cell-depleted T cells, or PBMCs supplied cDNA or gDNA.

Using immunoSEQ multiplex PCR, the repertoire was profiled, and TCRdb retains in-frame clones only, with some absent. The sample lists 110,000 to 150,000 clones; around 88% were seen once. This CDR3 has 14 amino acids. CDR1 is GTSNPN, CDR2 SVGIG, per germline (reference sequence). The V segment lost 2 bases and the J segment 6 bases; nucleotides outside the gene matches: 3. The sample comprised peripheral blood. The genes are TRBV30 and TRBJ1-4, with 10 bases fitting TRBD1. This TCR came from a woman aged 55-69 years with acute or convalescent COVID-19. The CDR3 region is CAWSFGTGDEKLFF. CDR3 in DNA: TGTGCCTGGAGTTTCGGGACAGGGGATGAAAAACTGTTTTTT.